Following are 11 T cell receptor beta chains from one sample sequenced in a study of control samples from healthy donors and cancer patients. Profiling relied on immunoSEQ multiplex PCR, and the TCRdb table lists in-frame clones only, not all of them. The sample has over 90,000 clones, around 90% seen once. Sample: blood. These receptors were collected from a woman in her late teens or twenties in good health.

This rearrangement joins TRBV5-1 to TRBJ1-1, with TRBD1 matching 7 bases. The CDR3 loop spans 14 amino acids. The V segment lost 1 base and the J segment 4 bases; nucleotides outside the gene matches: 4. Germline CDR1 reads SGHRS; CDR2 reads YFSETQ. The CDR3 is CASSLTGDGTEAFF. CDR3 in DNA: TGCGCCAGCAGCTTGACAGGGGACGGCACTGAAGCTTTCTTT. Combining the CDR3 with reference TRBV5-1 and TRBJ1-1 gives the whole variable domain KAGVTQTPRYLIKTRGQQVTLSCSPISGHRSVSWYQQTPGQGLQFLFEYFSETQRNKGNFPGRFSGRQFSNSRSEMNVSTLELGDSALYLCASSLTGDGTEAFFGQGTRLTVV.

The rearrangement links TRBV5-1 to TRBJ1-6, with D possibly TRBD1 on 5 matching bases. Per germline, CDR1 SGHRS and CDR2 YFSETQ. The CDR3 consists of 13 residues. The V end was cut by 4 bases, the J end by 6 bases, with 8 bases between. CDR3 region: CASSPDSNSPLHF. The CDR3 DNA is TGCGCCAGCAGCCCCGACAGTAATTCACCCCTCCACTTT.

The chain joins TRBV28 to TRBJ1-3; D not certain. V was pared by 9 bases and J by 2 bases, with 11 bases between. Germline V gene lookup returns CDR1 MDHEN and CDR2 SYDVKM. This CDR3 has 13 amino acids. CDR3 in amino acids: CASGRTTGNTIYF. In nucleotides, the CDR3 is TGTGCCAGTGGGAGGACTACTGGAAACACCATATATTTT.

The chain recombines TRBV9 with TRBJ2-7; the match to TRBD1 covers 8 bases. The CDR3 consists of 12 residues. The ends lost 3 bases at V and 5 bases at J; junction bases unmatched: 1. Germline lookup yields CDR1 SGDLS and CDR2 YYNGEE. DNA for the CDR3: TGTGCCAGCAGCGGACAGGGGAACGAGCAGTACTTC. It yields the protein CASSGQGNEQYF.

This chain links TRBV7-9 with TRBJ2-7, with D possibly TRBD1 on 6 matching bases. The CDR3 is 13 amino acids. Trimming removed 5 bases from V and 7 bases from J, with 15 bases in between. In germline, CDR1 is SEHNR, CDR2 FQNEAQ (reference sequence). This CDR3 is CASSLGQFGEQYF. DNA for the CDR3: TGTGCCAGCAGCCTCGGACAGTTCGGGGAGCAGTACTTC.

V is TRBV24-1 and J is TRBJ2-2; 10 positions agree with TRBD2. The germline gives CDR1 KGHDR, CDR2 SFDVKD. The CDR3 totals 15 residues. V gave up 9 bases and J gave up 4 bases; unmatched junction bases: 7. The CDR3 protein is CATAQGLAATGELFF. The CDR3 DNA is TGTGCCACCGCTCAAGGACTAGCGGCCACCGGGGAGCTGTTTTTT.

The rearrangement links TRBV12-5 to TRBJ1-1; D may be TRBD1 (6 bases). The CDR3 is 15 amino acids. Germline V gives CDR1 LGHNT, CDR2 FRNRAP. The V gene lost 1 base and the J gene lost 2 bases, with 11 bases spanning the gap. In nucleotides, the CDR3 is TGTGCTAGTGGTTTGGACAGGGCCTTAAACACTGAAGCTTTCTTT. Protein product: CASGLDRALNTEAFF.

The chain combines TRBV4-1 with TRBJ2-4, with D perhaps assigned TRBD1 or TRBD2 (5 bases each). This CDR3 is built from 16 residues. V lost 0 bases and J lost 3, with 12 bases in between. Germline CDR1 reads MGHRA; CDR2 reads YSYEKL. This CDR3 reads CASSQDSVGGKNIQYF. CDR3 nucleotide sequence: TGCGCCAGCAGCCAAGATAGTGTTGGGGGCAAAAACATTCAGTACTTC.

The chain combines TRBV5-1 with TRBJ2-7; D remains unclear. Germline CDR1 reads SGHRS; CDR2 reads YFSETQ. The V gene lost 2 bases and the J gene lost 4 bases, with 10 bases spanning the gap. This CDR3 has 13 residues. DNA of the CDR3: TGCGCCAGCAGCTTTGGTCAACAGTACGAGCAGTACTTC. This encodes CASSFGQQYEQYF.

A note on this clone: At one boundary the junction diverges from the germline segment, which might be a read error. CDR3 amino acids: CASSFLAGSSHNEQFF. CDR3 nucleotides: TGCGCCAGCAGTTTTCTAGCGGGATCCTCCCACAATGAGCAGTTCTTC. V is TRBV5-1 and J is TRBJ2-1, with 9 bases that match TRBD2. The CDR3 totals 16 residues. Germline CDR1 and CDR2: SGHRS and YFSETQ.

The chain links TRBV10-3 to TRBJ1-6; D gene ambiguous. This CDR3 is built from 13 residues. V was trimmed by 5 bases and J by 10 bases, leaving 12 bases between them. The germline gives CDR1 ENHRY, CDR2 SYGVKD. This CDR3 is CAISSNSQSPLHF. Here the CDR3 DNA reads TGTGCCATCAGTTCAAATTCCCAATCACCCCTCCACTTT.